This TCR beta chain was recorded in a study of blood T cell repertoires in COVID-19. Study-wide background: The analysed material was cDNA or gDNA that came from T cells, B-cell-depleted T cells, or PBMCs.

This clone showed up just once. Study processing details: Nucleated cell counts were estimated from reference gene primer amplification. Clones were sequenced by immunoSEQ multiplex PCR, and TCRdb holds only the in-frame ones, with some missing. That table is the source of V, J and clone size, and D and trimming were worked out from the DNA. Of under 500,000 clones listed, more than 85% are singletons. Sequenced material: peripheral blood. This TCR derives from a woman aged 25 to 39 with acute or convalescent COVID-19.

The CDR3 protein is CASTTIGTGFPSYSNQPQHF. As DNA, the CDR3 is TGTGCCAGCACCACCATCGGGACAGGGTTCCCTTCATATAGCAATCAGCCCCAGCATTTT. This rearrangement joins TRBV21-1 to TRBJ1-5; the table's TRBD1 call for D was not verified on the DNA. TRBV21-1 is flagged as a pseudogene. The CDR3 spans 20 residues.